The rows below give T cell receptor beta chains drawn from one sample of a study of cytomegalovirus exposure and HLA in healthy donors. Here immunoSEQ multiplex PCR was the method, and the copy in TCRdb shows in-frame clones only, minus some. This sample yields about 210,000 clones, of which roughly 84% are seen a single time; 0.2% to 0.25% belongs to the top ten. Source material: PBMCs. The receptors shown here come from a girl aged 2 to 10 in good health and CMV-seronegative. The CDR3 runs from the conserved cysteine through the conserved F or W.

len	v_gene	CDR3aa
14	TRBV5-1	CASGDRGGPQEQYF
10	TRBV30	CAWSQETQYF
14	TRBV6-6	CASERGIQMNEQFF
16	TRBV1	CTSSRLGLAESYEQYF
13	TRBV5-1	CASSTTASYEQYF
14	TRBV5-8	CASSSQRGYSPLHF
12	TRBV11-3	CASSLVAEEQFF
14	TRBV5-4	CASSPWDRGNEQYF
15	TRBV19	CASSPDRVNTGELFF
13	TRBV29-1	CSVGTRLSYEQYF
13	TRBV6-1	CASSHRGNTEAFF
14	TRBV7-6	CASSTATGFPEAFF
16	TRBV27	CASSPVGSLFSYEQYF
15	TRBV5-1	CASRRTSASTDTQYF
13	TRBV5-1	CASSLAGLTEAFF
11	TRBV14	CASSQSGTQYF
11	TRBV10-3	CAISLGRGHTF
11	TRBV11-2	CASSPGGGYTF
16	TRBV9	CASSATTGLGANEQFF
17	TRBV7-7	CASSNRTGRLSYNEQFF
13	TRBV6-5	CASRIQGTDTQYF
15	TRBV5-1	CASSSRGGRPETQYF
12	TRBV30	CAWTGSSYEQYF
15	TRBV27	CASRPGTVSNQPQHF
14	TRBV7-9	CSSSLEGGRYEQYF
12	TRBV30	CAWSGGRGTQYF
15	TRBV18	CASSPQTGGNEKLFF
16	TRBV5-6	CASSLDGLAGYNEQFF
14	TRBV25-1	CASSVWGREEKLFF
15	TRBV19	CASSITGPVSETQYF
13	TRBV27	CASSFRNTGELFF
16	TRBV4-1	CASSQERAGGFYGYTF
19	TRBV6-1	CASSEFTGTGLRKNEKLFF
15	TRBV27	CASSLSVDRDYGYTF
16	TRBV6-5	CASSYSTSGGQETQYF
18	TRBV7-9	CASSPMSSGSGLYNEQFF